This entry lists 7 T cell receptor beta chains sequenced from one sample in a study of monozygotic twins with cystic fibrosis. Data came from immunoSEQ multiplex PCR; TCRdb stores just in-frame clones and leaves some out. The sample has tens of thousands of clones, more than 60% seen once. Sequencing was carried out using blood. These receptor sequences come from a girl aged 10 to 17 with cystic fibrosis.

The chain is built from TRBV4-1 and TRBJ2-3; 11 bases match TRBD1. Germline V gene sequence: CDR1 MGHRA, CDR2 YSYEKL. V was pared by 4 bases and J by 4 bases, with 7 bases of the junction left unmatched. The length of the CDR3 is 16 residues. The CDR3 nucleotides are TGCGCCAGCAGCCTCCGGGACAGGGGGAAGGCAGATACGCAGTATTTT. Its translation: CASSLRDRGKADTQYF.

The V call is TRBV4-2, the J call TRBJ1-4; D may be TRBD1 (6 bases). The germline V and J ends were trimmed by 4 bases and 4 bases, with 10 bases remaining between them. The CDR3 length is 14 residues. Per germline, CDR1 LGHNA and CDR2 YNFKEQ. CDR3 DNA sequence: TGTGCCAGCAGCCGGACAGTAGATAATGAAAAACTGTTTTTT. Translated, it gives CASSRTVDNEKLFF.

The CDR3: CASSKFGTSATDTQYF. CDR3 DNA: TGTGCCAGTAGTAAATTCGGGACTAGCGCTACAGATACGCAGTATTTT. V and J are TRBV19 and TRBJ2-3, with 10 bases lining up with TRBD2. V was pared by 4 bases and J by 3 bases, with 7 bases of the junction left unmatched. In germline, CDR1 is LNHDA, CDR2 SQIVND (reference sequence). The CDR3 runs 16 residues.

J is TRBJ2-4 and V is TRBV29-1; TRBD1 is a possible D gene (6 bases). Trimming removed 6 bases from V and 6 bases from J, with 12 bases in between. Germline-derived CDR1 and CDR2 are SQVTM and ANQGSEA. This CDR3 is 12 amino acids long. The CDR3 reads CSVRTAPNIQYF. DNA for the CDR3: TGCAGCGTGCGGACAGCCCCAAACATTCAGTACTTC. The full variable domain, with the rest looked up from reference TRBV29-1 and TRBJ2-4, is SAVISQKPSRDICQRGTSLTIQCQVDSQVTMMFWYRQQPGQSLTLIATANQGSEATYESGFVIDKFPISRPNLTFSTLTVSNMSPEDSSIYLCSVRTAPNIQYFGAGTRLSVL.

This chain's CDR3 is CAIGGNTGNTIYF. The CDR3 coding sequence is TGTGCCATCGGCGGGAATACTGGAAACACCATATATTTT. V usage is TRBV10-3 and J usage is TRBJ1-3, with D uncertain. Trimming took off 8 bases at V and 2 bases at J, with 10 bases between the two ends. The CDR3 covers 13 residues. Germline V gene data show CDR1 as ENHRY and CDR2 as SYGVKD.

The chain combines TRBV6-5 with TRBJ1-2; no definite D call. V dropped 0 bases and J dropped 4 bases, with 6 bases sitting between them. CDR3 size: 13 residues. Germline CDR1 reads MNHEY; CDR2 reads SVGAGI. Here the CDR3 reads CASSYSPPYGYTF. The CDR3 DNA reads TGTGCCAGCAGTTACTCGCCCCCCTATGGCTACACCTTC.

The genes are TRBV20-1 and TRBJ2-3; no clear D gene. CDR3 length: 11 residues. Trimming took 5 bases from V and 5 from J, leaving 8 bases between them. Germline V gene lookup returns CDR1 DFQATT and CDR2 SNEGSKA (reference sequence). The chain's CDR3 is CSAPEVDTQYF. The CDR3 nucleotides are TGCAGTGCTCCTGAGGTAGATACGCAGTATTTT.